This T cell receptor beta chain comes out of a study of CD8 T cells in ankylosing spondylitis. TCRdb processed the 5' RACE reads anew with MiXCR; each CDR3 protein has one entry. In the table there are more than 200,000 distinct CDR3 sequences, 20% to 30% of which are singletons. This clonotype was counted many times. Germline V gives CDR1 DFQATT, CDR2 SNEGSKA (reference sequence). V was cut by 0 bases and J by 5 bases, with 10 bases left in between. The CDR3 extends over 13 amino acids. This receptor was taken from a male donor with ankylosing spondylitis or in good health (not recorded which). The sequenced material came from blood, either unsorted or a sorted T cell fraction (not recorded which). V is TRBV20-1 and J is TRBJ2-5; D is perhaps TRBD2 (5 bases). The CDR3 coding sequence is TGCAGTGCTAGAGATCTAGCTGGTGAGACCCAGTACTTC. Translated, it gives CSARDLAGETQYF.